This TCR beta chain was sequenced for a study of blood T cell repertoires in COVID-19. Source study methods: Quantification of nucleated cells was approximated via reference gene primer amplification. This table comes from immunoSEQ multiplex PCR, and its TCRdb copy is limited to in-frame clones, with some not included. The V and J calls and clone size come from that table; D and trimming were worked out from the DNA. The sample contains just over 350,000 clones, roughly nine tenths of which appear only once. Clinical histories supplied by participants themselves formed the basis of cohort assignment. The sequenced sample was PBMCs or T cells enriched from blood (not recorded which). This clonotype was sampled from a woman in her thirties who had recovered from COVID-19.

The CDR3 DNA follows: TGCGCCAGCAGCCAAGTATGGGCAGGGGGTAATTCACCCCTCCACTTT. It specifies CASSQVWAGGNSPLHF. The gene calls are TRBV4-1 and TRBJ1-6; 7 bases align to TRBD1. This CDR3 has 16 residues. Per the germline V gene, CDR1 is MGHRA and CDR2 is YSYEKL. V gave up 1 base and J gave up 6 bases; unmatched junction bases: 6.